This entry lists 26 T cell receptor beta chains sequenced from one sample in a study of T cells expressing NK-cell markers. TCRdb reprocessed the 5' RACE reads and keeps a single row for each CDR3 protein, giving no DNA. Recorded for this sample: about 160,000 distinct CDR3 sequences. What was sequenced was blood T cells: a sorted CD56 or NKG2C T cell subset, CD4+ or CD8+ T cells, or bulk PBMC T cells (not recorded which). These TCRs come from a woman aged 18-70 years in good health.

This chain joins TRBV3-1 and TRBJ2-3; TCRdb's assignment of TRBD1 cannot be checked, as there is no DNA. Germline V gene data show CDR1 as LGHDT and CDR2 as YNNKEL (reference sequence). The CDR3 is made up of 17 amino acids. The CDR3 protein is CASSLAANRGRGDTQYF.

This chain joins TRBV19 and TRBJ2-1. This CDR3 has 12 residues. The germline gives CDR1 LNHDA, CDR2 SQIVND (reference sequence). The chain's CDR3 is CASSFFSQEQFF. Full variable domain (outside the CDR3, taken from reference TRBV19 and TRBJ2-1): DGGITQSPKYLFRKEGQNVTLSCEQNLNHDAMYWYRQDPGQGLRLIYYSQIVNDFQKGDIAEGYSVSREKKESFPLTVTSAQKNPTAFYLCASSFFSQEQFFGPGTRLTVL.

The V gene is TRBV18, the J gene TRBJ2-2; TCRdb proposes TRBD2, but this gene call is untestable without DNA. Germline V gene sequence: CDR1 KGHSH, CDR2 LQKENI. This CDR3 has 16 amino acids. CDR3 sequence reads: CASSPWTLENTGELFF.

CDR3 protein: CASSLDPVDWKYSNQPQHF. This chain joins TRBV5-4 and TRBJ1-5; there is no DNA to check the TCRdb D call of TRBD1. This CDR3 region has 19 residues. The germline gives CDR1 SGHNT, CDR2 YYREEE (reference sequence).

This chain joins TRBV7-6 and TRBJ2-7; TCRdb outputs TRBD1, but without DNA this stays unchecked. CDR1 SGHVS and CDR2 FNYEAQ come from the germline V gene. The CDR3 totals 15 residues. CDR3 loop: CASSTRTGPGAEQYF.

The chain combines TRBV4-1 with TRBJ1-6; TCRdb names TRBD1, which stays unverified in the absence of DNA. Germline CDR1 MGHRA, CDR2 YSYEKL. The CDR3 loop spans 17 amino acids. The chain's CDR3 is CASRLPGGQGDNSPLHF.

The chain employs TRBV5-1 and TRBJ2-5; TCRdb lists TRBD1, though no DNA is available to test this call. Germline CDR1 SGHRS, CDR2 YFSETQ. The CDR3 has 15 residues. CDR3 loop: CASSSIGTGQETQYF.

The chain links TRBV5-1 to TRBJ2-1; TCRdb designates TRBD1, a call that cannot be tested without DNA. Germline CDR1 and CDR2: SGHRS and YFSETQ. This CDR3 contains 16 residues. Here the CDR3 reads CASSLARDPAYNEQFF.

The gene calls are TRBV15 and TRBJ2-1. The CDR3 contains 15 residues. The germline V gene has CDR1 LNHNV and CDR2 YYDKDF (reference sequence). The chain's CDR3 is CATSKTVSSYNEQFF.

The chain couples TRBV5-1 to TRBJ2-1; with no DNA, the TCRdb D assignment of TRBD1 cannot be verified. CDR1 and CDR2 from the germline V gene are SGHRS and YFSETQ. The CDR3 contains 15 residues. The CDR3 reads CASSLGSGTINEQFF.

CDR3 in amino acids: CASSLEDRGGEKLFF. The chain couples TRBV12-3 or TRBV12-4 to TRBJ1-4; the D call of TRBD1 rests on TCRdb alone, since no DNA is present to check it. CDR3 length equals 15 residues.

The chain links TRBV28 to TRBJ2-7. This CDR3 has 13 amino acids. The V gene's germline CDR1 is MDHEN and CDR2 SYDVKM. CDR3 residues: CASSSHSLREQYF.

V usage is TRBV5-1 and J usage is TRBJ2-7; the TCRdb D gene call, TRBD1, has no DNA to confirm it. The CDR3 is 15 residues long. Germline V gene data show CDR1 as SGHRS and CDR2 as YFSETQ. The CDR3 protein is CASSEGQGLPYEQYF. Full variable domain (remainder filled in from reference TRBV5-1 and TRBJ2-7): KAGVTQTPRYLIKTRGQQVTLSCSPISGHRSVSWYQQTPGQGLQFLFEYFSETQRNKGNFPGRFSGRQFSNSRSEMNVSTLELGDSALYLCASSEGQGLPYEQYFGPGTRLTVT.

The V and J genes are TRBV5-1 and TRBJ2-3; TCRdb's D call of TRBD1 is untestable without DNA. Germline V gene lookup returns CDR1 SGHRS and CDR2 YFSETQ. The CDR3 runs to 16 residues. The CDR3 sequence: CASSRGTDRSTDTQYF.

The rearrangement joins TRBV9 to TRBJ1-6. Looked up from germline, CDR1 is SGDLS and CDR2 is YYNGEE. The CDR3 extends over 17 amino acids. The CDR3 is CASSVEPRPNPNSPLHF.

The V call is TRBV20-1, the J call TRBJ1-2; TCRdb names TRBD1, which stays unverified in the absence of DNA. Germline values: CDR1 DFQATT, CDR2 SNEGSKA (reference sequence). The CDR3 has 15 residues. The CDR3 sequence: CSASSRDRGNYGYTF.

The CDR3 is CSVGGFSGYTF. The chain carries TRBV29-1 and TRBJ1-2. The CDR3 totals 11 residues. Germline CDR1 reads SQVTM; CDR2 reads ANQGSEA.

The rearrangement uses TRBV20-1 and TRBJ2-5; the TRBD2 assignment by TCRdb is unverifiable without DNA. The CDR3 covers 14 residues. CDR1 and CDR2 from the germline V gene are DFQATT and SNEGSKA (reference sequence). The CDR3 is CSARDQGRSETQYF.

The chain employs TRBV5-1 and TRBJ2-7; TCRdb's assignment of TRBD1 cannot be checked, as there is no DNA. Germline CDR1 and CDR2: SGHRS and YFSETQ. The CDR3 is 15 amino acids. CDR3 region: CASSLHSRGSYEQYF.

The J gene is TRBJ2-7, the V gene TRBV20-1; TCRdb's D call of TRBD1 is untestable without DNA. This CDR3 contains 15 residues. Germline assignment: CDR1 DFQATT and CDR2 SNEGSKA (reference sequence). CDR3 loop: CSARFPSGGRNEQYF.

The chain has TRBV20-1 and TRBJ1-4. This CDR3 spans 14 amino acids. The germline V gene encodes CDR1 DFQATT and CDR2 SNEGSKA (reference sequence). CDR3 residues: CSASGGITNEKLFF.

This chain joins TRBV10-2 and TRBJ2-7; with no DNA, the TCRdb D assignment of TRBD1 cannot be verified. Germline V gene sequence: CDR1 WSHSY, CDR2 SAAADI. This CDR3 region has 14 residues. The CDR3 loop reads CATQQWTGAYEQYF.

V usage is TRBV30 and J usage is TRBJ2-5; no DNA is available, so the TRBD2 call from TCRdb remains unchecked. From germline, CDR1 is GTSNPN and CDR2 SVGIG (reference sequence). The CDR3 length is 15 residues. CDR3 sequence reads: CAWSKLAGSQETQYF.

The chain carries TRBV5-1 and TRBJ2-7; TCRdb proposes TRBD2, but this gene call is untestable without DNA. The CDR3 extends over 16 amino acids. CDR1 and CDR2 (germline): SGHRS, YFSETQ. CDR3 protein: CASSPQGPSITYEQYF.

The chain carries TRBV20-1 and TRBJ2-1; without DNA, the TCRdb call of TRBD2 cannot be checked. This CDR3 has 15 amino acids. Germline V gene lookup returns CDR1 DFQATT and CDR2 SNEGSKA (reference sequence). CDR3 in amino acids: CSAPNNVARGNEQFF.

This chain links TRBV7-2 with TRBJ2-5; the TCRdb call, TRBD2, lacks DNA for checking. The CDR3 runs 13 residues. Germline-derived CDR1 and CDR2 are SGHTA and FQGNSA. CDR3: CASSPTRQETQYF.